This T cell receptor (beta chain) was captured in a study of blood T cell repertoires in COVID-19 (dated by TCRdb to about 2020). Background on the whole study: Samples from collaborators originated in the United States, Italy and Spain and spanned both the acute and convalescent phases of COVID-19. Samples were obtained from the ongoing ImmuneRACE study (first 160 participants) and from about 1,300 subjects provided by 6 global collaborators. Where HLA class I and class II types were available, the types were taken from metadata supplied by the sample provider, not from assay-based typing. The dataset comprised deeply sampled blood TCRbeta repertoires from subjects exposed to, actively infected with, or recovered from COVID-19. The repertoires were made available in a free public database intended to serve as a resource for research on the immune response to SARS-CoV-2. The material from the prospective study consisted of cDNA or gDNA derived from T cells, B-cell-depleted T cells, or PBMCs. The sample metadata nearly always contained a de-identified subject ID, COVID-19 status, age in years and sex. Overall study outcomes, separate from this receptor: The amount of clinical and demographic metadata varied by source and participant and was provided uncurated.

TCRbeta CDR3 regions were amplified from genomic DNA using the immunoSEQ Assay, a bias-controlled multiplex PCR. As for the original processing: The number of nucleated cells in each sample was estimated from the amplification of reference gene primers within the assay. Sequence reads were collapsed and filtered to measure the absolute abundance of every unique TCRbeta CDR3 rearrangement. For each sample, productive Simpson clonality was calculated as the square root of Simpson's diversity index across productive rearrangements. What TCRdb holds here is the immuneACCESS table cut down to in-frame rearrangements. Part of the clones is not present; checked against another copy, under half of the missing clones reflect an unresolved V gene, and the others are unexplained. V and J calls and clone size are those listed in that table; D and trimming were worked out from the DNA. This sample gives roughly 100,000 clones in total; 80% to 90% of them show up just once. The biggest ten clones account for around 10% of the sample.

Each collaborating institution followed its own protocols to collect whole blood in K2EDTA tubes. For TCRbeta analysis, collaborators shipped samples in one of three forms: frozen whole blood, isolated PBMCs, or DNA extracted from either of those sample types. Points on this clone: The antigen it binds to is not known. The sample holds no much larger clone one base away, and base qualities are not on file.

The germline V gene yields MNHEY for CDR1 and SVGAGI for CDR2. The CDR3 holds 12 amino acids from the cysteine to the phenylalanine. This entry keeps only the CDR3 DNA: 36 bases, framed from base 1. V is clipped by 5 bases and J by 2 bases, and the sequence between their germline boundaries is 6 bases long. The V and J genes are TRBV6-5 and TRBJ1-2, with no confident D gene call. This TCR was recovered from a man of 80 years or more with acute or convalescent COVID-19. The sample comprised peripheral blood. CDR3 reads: CASSNQNYGYTF. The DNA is TGTGCCAGCAGTAACCAGAACTATGGCTACACCTTC.